A single TCR beta chain is shown here with its context. The antigen remains undetermined. The sample comes from a study of cytomegalovirus exposure and HLA in healthy donors. Overall study findings and caveats: Common viral pathogens were later found to be apparently linked to several of the most significant clusters. The study carried out a later analysis of TCR beta sequences. It associated about 15,000 of them with specific HLA alleles at a false discovery rate of 0.05.

Germline V gives CDR1 SGHRS, CDR2 YFSETQ. This CDR3 has 12 amino acids. Trimming left V 4 bases short and J 4 bases short, with 9 bases between. PCR amplification relied on 60 Vbeta primers (plus 13 Jbeta primers). Clones were sequenced by immunoSEQ multiplex PCR, and TCRdb holds only the in-frame ones, with some missing. The sample has over 85,000 clones, around 88% seen once. This receptor was obtained from a man in his forties in good health and CMV-seronegative. The sample taken for sequencing was PBMCs. The V call is TRBV5-1, the J call TRBJ2-7, with D hard to call. The CDR3 coding sequence is TGCGCCAGCAGCATGGGTAGTTACGAGCAGTACTTC. Translation: CASSMGSYEQYF. The full variable domain, completed using reference TRBV5-1 and TRBJ2-7, is KAGVTQTPRYLIKTRGQQVTLSCSPISGHRSVSWYQQTPGQGLQFLFEYFSETQRNKGNFPGRFSGRQFSNSRSEMNVSTLELGDSALYLCASSMGSYEQYFGPGTRLTVT.